The rows below give T cell receptor beta chains drawn from one sample of a study of OX40 agonist ivuxolimab in advanced cancers. TCRdb's table, derived via immunoSEQ multiplex PCR, lists solely in-frame clones and lacks some. The table has about 77,000 clones, 85% to 90% seen once. Sequenced material: CD4+ or CD8+ T cells sorted from blood, taken in a trial of the OX40 agonist ivuxolimab. These TCRs come from an adult with an advanced solid tumor such as melanoma, head and neck, liver or kidney cancer. Each CDR3 is given with its conserved first and last residue. A D gene is named only where the DNA matches it firmly. The size field is filled for only some rows; it gives once, few, many or a size class.

J gene: TRBJ1-4
V gene: TRBV6-6
D gene: -
clone size: -
CDR3 protein: CASSRTVRNNEKLFF
CDR3 DNA: TGTGCCAGCAGTCGGACAGTCAGGAATAATGAAAAACTGTTTTTT

J gene: TRBJ2-4
V gene: TRBV2
D gene: -
clone size: -
CDR3 protein: CASTWFGQNIQYF
CDR3 DNA: TGTGCCAGCACCTGGTTCGGTCAAAACATTCAGTACTTC

J gene: TRBJ1-1
V gene: TRBV10-3
D gene: -
clone size: -
CDR3 protein: CAIARGGNSNTEAFF
CDR3 DNA: TGTGCCATTGCGAGGGGGGGCAATTCGAACACTGAAGCTTTCTTT

J gene: TRBJ1-4
V gene: TRBV7-9
D gene: -
clone size: once
CDR3 protein: CASSRTVQNEKLFF
CDR3 DNA: TGTGCCAGCAGCCGGACAGTTCAGAATGAAAAACTGTTTTTT

J gene: TRBJ2-3
V gene: TRBV28
D gene: TRBD2
clone size: once
CDR3 protein: CASSMGGGGTDTQYF
CDR3 DNA: TGTGCCAGCAGCATGGGGGGAGGGGGCACAGATACGCAGTATTTT

J gene: TRBJ1-1
V gene: TRBV28
D gene: TRBD1
clone size: few
CDR3 protein: CASSPGGARNTEAFF
CDR3 DNA: TGTGCCAGCAGTCCAGGGGGCGCCCGGAACACTGAAGCTTTCTTT

J gene: TRBJ1-4
V gene: TRBV4-1
D gene: -
clone size: -
CDR3 protein: CASSRTGTAYEKLFF
CDR3 DNA: TGCGCCAGCAGCCGAACCGGGACGGCCTATGAAAAACTGTTTTTT

J gene: TRBJ2-5
V gene: TRBV4-1
D gene: -
clone size: -
CDR3 protein: CASSRGPQETQYF
CDR3 DNA: TGCGCCAGCAGCCGGGGCCCCCAAGAGACCCAGTACTTC

J gene: TRBJ2-3
V gene: TRBV5-1
D gene: -
clone size: -
CDR3 protein: CASSLYSRGDTQYF
CDR3 DNA: TGCGCCAGCAGCTTGTATAGTAGGGGCGATACGCAGTATTTT

J gene: TRBJ1-2
V gene: TRBV19
D gene: TRBD1
clone size: -
CDR3 protein: CASTAGGAGYTF
CDR3 DNA: TGTGCCAGTACCGCAGGGGGCGCGGGCTACACCTTC

J gene: TRBJ2-5
V gene: TRBV6-6
D gene: TRBD2
clone size: -
CDR3 protein: CASSPPGSGEETQYF
CDR3 DNA: TGTGCCAGCAGTCCCCCCGGTAGCGGGGAAGAGACCCAGTACTTC

J gene: TRBJ2-5
V gene: TRBV14
D gene: -
clone size: -
CDR3 protein: CASSQVGQETQYF
CDR3 DNA: TGTGCCAGCAGCCAAGTCGGGCAAGAGACCCAGTACTTC

J gene: TRBJ1-5
V gene: TRBV6-5
D gene: -
clone size: few
CDR3 protein: CASSYSVGQPQHF
CDR3 DNA: TGTGCCAGCAGTTACTCGGTTGGTCAGCCCCAGCATTTT

J gene: TRBJ2-7
V gene: TRBV28
D gene: -
clone size: -
CDR3 protein: CASSLIHGKGVYEQYF
CDR3 DNA: TGTGCCAGCAGTTTAATTCATGGGAAGGGGGTATACGAGCAGTACTTC

J gene: TRBJ1-3
V gene: TRBV9
D gene: TRBD1
clone size: -
CDR3 protein: CASSVGTGFTGNTIYF
CDR3 DNA: TGTGCCAGCAGCGTGGGGACAGGGTTTACTGGAAACACCATATATTTT

J gene: TRBJ2-1
V gene: TRBV19
D gene: -
clone size: -
CDR3 protein: CASSILGNEQFF
CDR3 DNA: TGTGCCAGTAGTATTTTAGGGAATGAGCAGTTCTTC

J gene: TRBJ2-7
V gene: TRBV29-1
D gene: TRBD1
clone size: -
CDR3 protein: CSVEAGQGANEQYF
CDR3 DNA: TGCAGCGTTGAAGCGGGACAGGGGGCCAACGAGCAGTACTTC

J gene: TRBJ2-5
V gene: TRBV29-1
D gene: -
clone size: -
CDR3 protein: CSALDSRQETQYF
CDR3 DNA: TGCAGCGCCCTGGACAGTAGACAAGAGACCCAGTACTTC

J gene: TRBJ2-2
V gene: TRBV30
D gene: TRBD2
clone size: -
CDR3 protein: CAWSGLAANTGELFF
CDR3 DNA: TGTGCCTGGAGTGGGCTAGCGGCGAACACCGGGGAGCTGTTTTTT

J gene: TRBJ2-5
V gene: TRBV4-2
D gene: -
clone size: -
CDR3 protein: CASSQDRGRPETQYF
CDR3 DNA: TGTGCCAGCAGCCAAGACCGGGGTCGTCCAGAGACCCAGTACTTC

J gene: TRBJ1-1
V gene: TRBV4-1
D gene: -
clone size: -
CDR3 protein: CASSQVGVDTEAFF
CDR3 DNA: TGCGCCAGCAGCCAAGTGGGGGTGGACACTGAAGCTTTCTTT

J gene: TRBJ2-1
V gene: TRBV18
D gene: -
clone size: -
CDR3 protein: CASSPAGGDNEQFF
CDR3 DNA: TGTGCCAGCTCACCGGCCGGAGGGGACAATGAGCAGTTCTTC

J gene: TRBJ1-1
V gene: TRBV9
D gene: -
clone size: -
CDR3 protein: CASSPGWGRNTEAFF
CDR3 DNA: TGTGCCAGCAGCCCAGGGTGGGGGAGAAACACTGAAGCTTTCTTT

J gene: TRBJ2-7
V gene: TRBV5-6
D gene: TRBD2
clone size: -
CDR3 protein: CASGIISSGASSYEQYF
CDR3 DNA: TGTGCCAGCGGGATAATCAGTAGCGGGGCCAGCTCCTACGAGCAGTACTTC

J gene: TRBJ2-2
V gene: TRBV5-1
D gene: -
clone size: -
CDR3 protein: CASSYNTGELFF
CDR3 DNA: TGCGCCAGCAGCTATAACACCGGGGAGCTGTTTTTT

J gene: TRBJ1-2
V gene: TRBV28
D gene: TRBD1
clone size: -
CDR3 protein: CASIGQALGYGYTF
CDR3 DNA: TGTGCCAGCATCGGACAGGCGCTAGGGTATGGCTACACCTTC

J gene: TRBJ2-3
V gene: TRBV4-2
D gene: -
clone size: few
CDR3 protein: CASSQEGRRAQYF
CDR3 DNA: TGTGCCAGCAGCCAAGAGGGGAGACGGGCGCAGTATTTT

J gene: TRBJ2-3
V gene: TRBV19
D gene: -
clone size: -
CDR3 protein: CASRRRAASTDTQYF
CDR3 DNA: TGTGCCAGTCGGCGACGAGCCGCTAGCACAGATACGCAGTATTTT

J gene: TRBJ2-7
V gene: TRBV7-2
D gene: -
clone size: -
CDR3 protein: CASSYLNLNRVGEQYF
CDR3 DNA: TGTGCCAGCAGCTACCTTAATCTGAACAGGGTTGGGGAGCAGTACTTC

J gene: TRBJ1-2
V gene: TRBV19
D gene: -
clone size: few
CDR3 protein: CASSILASNYGYTF
CDR3 DNA: TGTGCCAGTAGTATACTAGCGTCCAACTATGGCTACACCTTC

J gene: TRBJ1-3
V gene: TRBV7-2
D gene: -
clone size: -
CDR3 protein: CASSWGRARSGNTIYF
CDR3 DNA: TGTGCCAGCAGCTGGGGACGGGCCCGCTCTGGAAACACCATATATTTT

J gene: TRBJ1-4
V gene: TRBV2
D gene: -
clone size: -
CDR3 protein: CARQSATNEKLFF
CDR3 DNA: TGTGCCAGACAGTCTGCAACTAATGAAAAACTGTTTTTT

J gene: TRBJ2-3
V gene: TRBV15
D gene: -
clone size: -
CDR3 protein: CATSRDIVTGPQYF
CDR3 DNA: TGTGCCACCAGCAGAGATATCGTAACGGGGCCGCAGTATTTT

J gene: TRBJ1-2
V gene: TRBV19
D gene: TRBD1
clone size: -
CDR3 protein: CASSLTGDPYGYTF
CDR3 DNA: TGTGCCAGTAGCCTCACAGGGGACCCGTATGGCTACACCTTC

J gene: TRBJ1-5
V gene: TRBV4-1
D gene: -
clone size: -
CDR3 protein: CASSQGPGGNQPQHF
CDR3 DNA: TGCGCCAGCAGCCAGGGTCCCGGGGGCAATCAGCCCCAGCATTTT

J gene: TRBJ2-3
V gene: TRBV30
D gene: TRBD2
clone size: -
CDR3 protein: CAWSLGGARTDTQYF
CDR3 DNA: TGTGCCTGGAGTCTGGGAGGGGCGCGGACAGATACGCAGTATTTT

J gene: TRBJ2-5
V gene: TRBV12-5
D gene: -
clone size: -
CDR3 protein: CASGLGREQETQYF
CDR3 DNA: TGTGCTAGTGGTTTGGGACGTGAACAAGAGACCCAGTACTTC

J gene: TRBJ2-5
V gene: TRBV2
D gene: -
clone size: -
CDR3 protein: CASSESFELETQYF
CDR3 DNA: TGTGCCAGCAGTGAAAGTTTCGAGTTGGAGACCCAGTACTTC

J gene: TRBJ1-1
V gene: TRBV4-1
D gene: -
clone size: once
CDR3 protein: CASSHLRGGSTEAFF
CDR3 DNA: TGCGCCAGCAGCCACCTCAGGGGTGGAAGCACTGAAGCTTTCTTT

J gene: TRBJ2-7
V gene: TRBV30
D gene: -
clone size: -
CDR3 protein: CACIPPDRPTYEQYF
CDR3 DNA: TGTGCCTGCATCCCCCCGGACAGACCAACCTACGAGCAGTACTTC

J gene: TRBJ2-1
V gene: TRBV6-6
D gene: TRBD2
clone size: -
CDR3 protein: CASSLPRAGGYNEQFF
CDR3 DNA: TGTGCCAGCAGCCTCCCACGAGCGGGAGGTTACAATGAGCAGTTCTTC

J gene: TRBJ2-3
V gene: TRBV6-5
D gene: TRBD1
clone size: -
CDR3 protein: CARTGGDTQYF
CDR3 DNA: TGTGCCAGGACAGGGGGGGATACGCAGTATTTT

J gene: TRBJ1-4
V gene: TRBV7-8
D gene: TRBD1
clone size: -
CDR3 protein: CASSLAGTGASLFF
CDR3 DNA: TGTGCCAGCAGCTTAGCCGGGACAGGGGCATCACTGTTTTTT

J gene: TRBJ1-1
V gene: TRBV19
D gene: TRBD1
clone size: -
CDR3 protein: CASMDRDGSEAFF
CDR3 DNA: TGTGCCAGTATGGACAGGGACGGGTCTGAAGCTTTCTTT

J gene: TRBJ2-2
V gene: TRBV5-4
D gene: -
clone size: -
CDR3 protein: CASSWGTRLANTGELFF
CDR3 DNA: TGTGCCAGCAGCTGGGGGACGAGGCTCGCGAACACCGGGGAGCTGTTTTTT

J gene: TRBJ2-3
V gene: TRBV11-2
D gene: TRBD2
clone size: -
CDR3 protein: CASSLGGGAGTQYF
CDR3 DNA: TGTGCCAGCAGCTTAGGCGGGGGGGCCGGCACGCAGTATTTT

J gene: TRBJ2-7
V gene: TRBV7-9
D gene: TRBD2
clone size: once
CDR3 protein: CASSQLGLAHYEQYF
CDR3 DNA: TGTGCCAGCAGCCAGTTGGGACTAGCGCACTACGAGCAGTACTTC

J gene: TRBJ1-1
V gene: TRBV12-5
D gene: TRBD1
clone size: -
CDR3 protein: CASSGQAFLSGISTRKNTEAFF
CDR3 DNA: TGTGCTAGTTCAGGACAGGCTTTCCTTTCCGGAATATCTACCCGAAAGAACACTGAAGCTTTCTTT